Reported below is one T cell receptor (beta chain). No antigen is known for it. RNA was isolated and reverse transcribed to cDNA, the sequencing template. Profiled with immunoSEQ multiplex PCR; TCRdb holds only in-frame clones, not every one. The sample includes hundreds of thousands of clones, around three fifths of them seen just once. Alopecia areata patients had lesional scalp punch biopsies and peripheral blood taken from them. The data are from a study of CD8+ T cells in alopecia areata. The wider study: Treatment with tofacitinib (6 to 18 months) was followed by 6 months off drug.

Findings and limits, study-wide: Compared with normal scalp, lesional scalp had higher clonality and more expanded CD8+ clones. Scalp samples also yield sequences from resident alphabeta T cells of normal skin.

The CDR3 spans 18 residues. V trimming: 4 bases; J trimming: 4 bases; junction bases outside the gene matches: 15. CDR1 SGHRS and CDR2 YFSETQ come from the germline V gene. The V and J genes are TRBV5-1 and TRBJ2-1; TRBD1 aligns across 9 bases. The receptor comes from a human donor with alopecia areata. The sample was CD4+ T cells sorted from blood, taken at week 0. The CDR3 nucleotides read TGCGCCAGCAGCCCCACTCCCGGACAGGGGAGTGGTTACAATGAGCAGTTCTTC. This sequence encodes CASSPTPGQGSGYNEQFF.